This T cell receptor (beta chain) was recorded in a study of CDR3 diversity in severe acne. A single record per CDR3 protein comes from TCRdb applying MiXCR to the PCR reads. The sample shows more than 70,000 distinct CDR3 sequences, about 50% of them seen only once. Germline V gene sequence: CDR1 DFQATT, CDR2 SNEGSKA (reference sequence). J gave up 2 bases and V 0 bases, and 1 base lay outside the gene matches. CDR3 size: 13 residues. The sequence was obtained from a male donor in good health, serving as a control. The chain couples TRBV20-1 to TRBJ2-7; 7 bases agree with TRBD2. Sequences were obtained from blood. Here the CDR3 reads CSARDTSAYEQYF. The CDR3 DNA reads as TGCAGTGCTAGAGATACTAGCGCCTACGAGCAGTACTTC.